This T cell receptor beta chain emerged from a study of control samples from healthy donors and cancer patients. TCRdb's table, derived via immunoSEQ multiplex PCR, lists solely in-frame clones and lacks some. The sample lists about 85,000 clones, roughly nine tenths occurring once. V lost 10 bases, J lost 3 bases, and 16 bases lay in between. Germline CDR1 is MDHEN and CDR2 is SYDVKM. This CDR3 region has 13 residues. The chain links TRBV28 to TRBJ2-7, with a tentative D call TRBD1 (6 bases). The sequencing input was blood. This receptor was obtained from a woman aged 60-75 years in good health. The CDR3 here is CATQGMNFYEQYF. As DNA, the CDR3 is TGTGCCACACAGGGTATGAATTTCTACGAGCAGTACTTC.